The 10 T cell receptor beta chains reported below all come from one sample, sequenced in a study of T-cell reconstitution after alpha-beta-depleted transplantation in children. Library preparation (for TCRbeta) was performed with unique molecular identifiers. From the PCR reads, TCRdb called clonotypes with MiXCR, one entry per CDR3 protein. The data show fewer than 550,000 distinct CDR3 sequences, 15% to 20% seen once. Sequences were derived from PBMCs, mostly from graft donor cells, sampled 360 days after TCRalphabeta/CD19-depleted stem cell transplant. The receptors originated from a boy younger than two who had a stem cell transplant for Wiskott-Aldrich syndrome, so the T cells may come from the graft donor.

The chain recombines TRBV20-1 with TRBJ2-5; TRBD2 aligns across 14 bases. The CDR3 is made up of 17 amino acids. Germline loops: CDR1 DFQATT, CDR2 SNEGSKA (reference sequence). The J segment lost 1 base and the V segment lost 3 bases, leaving 7 bases of the junction unmatched. CDR3 amino acids: CSASFGTSGGFQETQYF. The CDR3 DNA reads as TGCAGTGCTAGTTTTGGGACTAGCGGGGGATTCCAAGAGACCCAGTACTTC.

This clonotype appeared a few times. The rearrangement links TRBV24-1 to TRBJ1-5; D is perhaps TRBD1 (6 bases). The CDR3 covers 13 residues. Trimming removed 6 bases at V and 5 bases at J, with 10 bases between. The germline CDR1 and CDR2 sequences are KGHDR and SFDVKD. CDR3 residues: CATSRDTYQPQHF. CDR3 nucleotide sequence: TGTGCCACCAGTCGGGACACCTATCAGCCCCAGCATTTT.

The gene calls are TRBV4-2 and TRBJ1-1, with TRBD1 matching over 7 bases. CDR3 length: 19 amino acids. Germline trimming cut 0 bases from V and 1 base from J; bases unmatched to any gene: 14. Per germline, CDR1 LGHNA and CDR2 YNFKEQ. As DNA, the CDR3 is TGTGCCAGCAGCCAAGATCGTTGGTGGAGGGGGCCGGAGAACACTGAAGCTTTCTTT. This encodes CASSQDRWWRGPENTEAFF.

The V and J genes are TRBV5-1 and TRBJ2-2; D is perhaps TRBD1 (6 bases). The CDR3 length is 16 residues. The germline CDR1 and CDR2 sequences are SGHRS and YFSETQ. V was trimmed by 0 bases and J by 5 bases, leaving 14 bases between them. The CDR3 DNA reads as TGCGCCAGCAGCTTGGAGGCAGGGGTTTTTACCGGGGAGCTGTTTTTT. This codes for CASSLEAGVFTGELFF.

There are a few counts of this clonotype. The genes are TRBV7-9 and TRBJ2-7, with 8 positions matching TRBD2. With 5 bases clipped from V and 7 bases from J, the junction kept 13 bases outside the gene matches. Germline values: CDR1 SEHNR, CDR2 FQNEAQ (reference sequence). The CDR3 covers 15 residues. The CDR3 DNA sequence: TGTGCCAGCAGCATCACAGCGGGAGCGGGAAAAGAGCAGTACTTC. Translating gives CASSITAGAGKEQYF.

A single count supports this clonotype. The CDR3 sequence is CASSSRRDEQYF. The CDR3 coding sequence is TGTGCCAGTAGTTCCAGAAGGGACGAGCAGTACTTC. The V and J genes are TRBV19 and TRBJ2-7, with D unclear. The V end was cut by 5 bases, the J end by 5 bases, with 10 bases between. From germline, CDR1 is LNHDA and CDR2 SQIVND (reference sequence). This CDR3 contains 12 residues.

The genes are TRBV5-1 and TRBJ2-7; 8 positions agree with TRBD2. Germline values: CDR1 SGHRS, CDR2 YFSETQ. The CDR3 covers 15 residues. V shed 4 bases and J 4 bases; nucleotides not matched to a gene: 10. The CDR3 DNA reads TGCGCCAGCAGCCCCGGGACTAGAAGAGGGTACGAGCAGTACTTC. Residues: CASSPGTRRGYEQYF.

In its sample, this clonotype was seen a few times. This chain links TRBV10-1 with TRBJ1-5; D is uncertain. The CDR3 extends over 13 amino acids. Trimming removed 2 bases at V and 9 bases at J, with 11 bases between. CDR1 and CDR2 from the germline V gene are WNHNN and SYGVQD (reference sequence). The CDR3 DNA follows: TGCGCCAGCAGTGAGGGCAGGTCTTCGCCCCAGCATTTT. Encoded protein: CASSEGRSSPQHF.

The chain is built from TRBV20-1 and TRBJ2-1; 11 nucleotides line up with TRBD2. The CDR3 has 14 residues. CDR1 is DFQATT, CDR2 SNEGSKA, per germline (reference sequence). J gave up 2 bases and V 7 bases, and 4 bases lay outside the gene matches. The CDR3 coding sequence is TGCAGTGTTAGGGGACTAGCGGCCTACAATGAGCAGTTCTTC. It encodes CSVRGLAAYNEQFF.

This clonotype was detected only a few times. This chain links TRBV27 with TRBJ2-2; possibly TRBD2 for D (5 bases). Germline CDR1 and CDR2: MNHEY and SMNVEV (reference sequence). Trimming pared 2 bases from V and 6 bases from J, leaving 10 bases between. The CDR3 loop spans 14 amino acids. DNA for the CDR3: TGTGCCAGCAGTTTACGGAGGTTTTCCGGGGAGCTGTTTTTT. This encodes CASSLRRFSGELFF.